This T cell receptor (beta chain) stems from a study of blood T cell repertoires in COVID-19. Study-wide background: The United States, Italy and Spain were the sources of the acute and convalescent COVID-19 samples.

This CDR3 region has 12 residues. The V end was cut by 8 bases, the J end by 7 bases, with 9 bases between. The germline V gene has CDR1 MDHEN and CDR2 SYDVKM. Produced via immunoSEQ multiplex PCR; TCRdb's table is partial and in-frame only. The table lists under 150,000 clones, approximately 80% of them singletons. The sequencing input was peripheral blood. The V call is TRBV28, the J call TRBJ1-6; D remains ambiguous. The receptor was derived from a man aged 60-69 years with active or convalescent COVID-19. The CDR3 loop reads CASSYGNSPLHF. CDR3 DNA sequence: TGTGCCAGCTCTTACGGGAATTCACCCCTCCACTTT.